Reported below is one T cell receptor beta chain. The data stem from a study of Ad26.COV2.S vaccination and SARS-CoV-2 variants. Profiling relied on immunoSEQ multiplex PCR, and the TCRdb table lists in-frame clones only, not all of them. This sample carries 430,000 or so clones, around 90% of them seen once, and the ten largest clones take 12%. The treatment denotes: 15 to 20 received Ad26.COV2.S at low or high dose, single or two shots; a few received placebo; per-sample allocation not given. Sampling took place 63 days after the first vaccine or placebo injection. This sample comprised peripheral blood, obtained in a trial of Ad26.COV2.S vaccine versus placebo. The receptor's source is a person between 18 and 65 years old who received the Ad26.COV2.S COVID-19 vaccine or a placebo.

CDR3 DNA: TGCGCCAGCAGCCAAGATTTGACAATTGAGCAGTTCTTC. Protein product: CASSQDLTIEQFF. The chain has TRBV4-3 and TRBJ2-1, with D unresolved. V gave up 0 bases and J gave up 9 bases, with 9 bases separating them. The CDR3 spans 13 residues. Germline-derived CDR1 and CDR2 are LGHNA and YSLEER.